This T cell receptor beta chain was captured by sequencing in a study of T cells in Graves' hyperthyroidism and ophthalmopathy (dated by TCRdb to the late 2010s). Looking at the study overall: Peripheral blood samples were taken at initial diagnosis, before any treatment was given. To identify distinguishing TCR V-J signatures, a discovery cohort of some 99 patients was used, comprising 43 with Graves' ophthalmopathy and around 60 with stable Graves' hyperthyroidism. An independent validation cohort of 18 to 20 hyperthyroidism patients and 17 patients who later progressed to ophthalmopathy tested prospective prediction of ophthalmopathy. The roughly 91 discovery patients were randomly divided into training and test sets at a 7:3 ratio. Thyroid tissue and blood T-cell repertoires from about six Graves' hyperthyroidism patients were also compared in the study. After blood sampling, hyperthyroidism patients were treated with methimazole at a starting dose of 30 mg daily, and ophthalmopathy patients were treated with high-dose intravenous methylprednisolone. The paper describes TCR Vbeta CDR3 sequencing of 140 or so peripheral blood samples, made up of 43 ophthalmopathy patients, 70 to 75 hyperthyroidism patients and 17 progressor patients. Findings and caveats that apply to the study as a whole: Ophthalmopathy was separated from stable hyperthyroidism by a 13 V-J signature model, with over 85% sensitivity and about 81% specificity obtained in cross-validation and 80%/75% obtained in testing. Most expanded thyroid clonotypes (frequency above 0.001) were also detected in blood, suggesting blood repertoires may reflect thyroid immune responses. In validation, progression to ophthalmopathy was predicted by the model with around 70% sensitivity and 72.22% specificity, a median of about 6.8 months before onset. No statistical method was used to fix the sample size in advance, and group allocation was not hidden from the investigators.

This clonotype was picked up many times. Its antigen is still unknown. Within one base of it there is no much larger clone, and no base qualities were kept. A patient counted as having stable Graves' hyperthyroidism if no progression to ophthalmopathy occurred over 18 months of follow-up. Hyperthyroidism patients were aged 18 to 65 years and newly diagnosed, with disease duration of less than 2 months. Exclusion was applied to patients with uncontrolled infections, other autoimmune diseases, pregnancy or lactation. Clinical symptoms, serum thyroxine and TRAb, thyroid ultrasound, and orbital computed tomography formed the basis for the diagnoses. PBMCs were isolated from about 10 ml of fresh peripheral blood by Ficoll-Paque density gradient centrifugation. Total RNA was extracted with Trizol reagent, and quality was checked on an Agilent 2100 Bioanalyzer. TCR beta CDR3 regions were amplified from RNA transcripts. For the first round of RT-PCR on the TCR CDR3, the HTBI primer set was used together with the Qiagen OneStep RT-PCR kit. A second multiplex PCR round built the libraries, followed by size selection and purification. The libraries were sequenced on an Illumina HiSeq2000 using paired-end 100 bp reads. For the original study's pipeline: SOAPnuke was used to process the raw data, with reads discarded if the reads contained adapters or uncalled bases, had a mean Phred below 15, or lacked an exact constant-primer or identifier match. High-quality paired reads were merged using COPE v1.2.5, and each unique nucleotide sequence was defined as a clonotype. MiTCR v1.1 was used to align clonotypes to the IMGT TRBV, TRBD and TRBJ reference segments. The analysis included only V-J combinations with a frequency above 0.0001, which together covered roughly 99% of the repertoires. A TCS score was defined as the ratio of F50 (clonal expansion) to E x V (chaos), with BLOSUM62-based TCRdist applied between CDR3 peptides within each V-J. Welch's t-statistics and random forest reduced 514 V-J features to about 12, which were used in a naive Bayes classifier (R e1071). TCRdb reran the public reads through fastp at Q25 and MiXCR, keeping productive beta chains. Here each entry gathers all rows of one CDR3 protein and keeps the most common genes and DNA. The V and J calls follow TCRdb's processing rather than the paper's. The sample contains over 650,000 distinct CDR3 sequences, around 15% of them found a single time. Approximately 8% of the sample is taken by the ten largest.

The germline V end is reduced by 3 bases and the J end by 2 bases; junction bases left unmatched: 4. The germline V gene gives CDR1 as MDHEN and CDR2 as SYDVKM. The CDR3 runs 14 amino acids, cysteine and phenylalanine included. The CDR3 DNA has 42 bases and is translated from base 1. Sequenced sample: blood. The chain is assembled from TRBV28 and TRBJ2-7; 7 central nucleotides agree with TRBD2. This receptor was identified in a man younger than 35 with Graves' hyperthyroidism. The CDR3 protein: CASSLASGAYEQYF. Read as DNA, the sequence is TGTGCCAGCAGTTTGGCTAGCGGAGCCTACGAGCAGTACTTC.